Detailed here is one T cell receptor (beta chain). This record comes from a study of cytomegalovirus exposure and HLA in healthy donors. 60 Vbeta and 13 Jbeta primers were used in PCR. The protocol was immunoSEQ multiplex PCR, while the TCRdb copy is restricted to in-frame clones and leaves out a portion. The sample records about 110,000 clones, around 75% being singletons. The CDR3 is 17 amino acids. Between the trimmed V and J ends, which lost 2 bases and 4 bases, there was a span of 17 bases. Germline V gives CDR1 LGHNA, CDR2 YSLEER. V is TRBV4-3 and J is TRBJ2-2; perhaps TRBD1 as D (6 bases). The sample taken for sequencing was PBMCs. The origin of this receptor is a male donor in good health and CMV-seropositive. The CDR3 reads CASSQWLGQLGTGELFF. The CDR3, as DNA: TGCGCCAGCAGCCAATGGTTAGGACAGCTTGGCACCGGGGAGCTGTTTTTT.